The 22 T cell receptor beta chains listed next were all sequenced from one sample in a study of cytomegalovirus exposure and HLA in healthy donors. PCR primers comprised 60 Vbeta and 13 Jbeta primers. Sequenced by immunoSEQ multiplex PCR; TCRdb stores in-frame clones only, minus some. This table has around 190,000 clones, around 83% appearing once. Sequencing input: PBMCs. These receptors were taken from a middle-aged woman in good health and CMV-seronegative.

This clone was seen only a few times. J is TRBJ2-2 and V is TRBV27; maybe TRBD2 (5 bases). Per germline, CDR1 MNHEY and CDR2 SMNVEV (reference sequence). CDR3 length equals 16 residues. The ends were cut back, 0 bases at V and 1 base at J, with 9 bases in the middle. CDR3 nucleotide sequence: TGTGCCAGCAGTTTATCAGCGGCCCTGAACACCGGGGAGCTGTTTTTT. It specifies CASSLSAALNTGELFF.

The chain is built from TRBV4-3 and TRBJ2-3; D uncertain. V lost 0 bases and J 3 bases, leaving 10 bases between the germline ends. The germline gives CDR1 LGHNA, CDR2 YSLEER. The CDR3 covers 15 residues. DNA for the CDR3: TGCGCCAGCAGCCAAGATCTAGAGAGGACAGATACGCAGTATTTT. It is translated as CASSQDLERTDTQYF.

V is TRBV5-6 and J is TRBJ2-7; 11 nucleotides match TRBD1. V was pared by 3 bases and J by 6 bases, with 5 bases of the junction left unmatched. This CDR3 is built from 14 residues. CDR1 SGHDT and CDR2 YYEEEE come from the germline V gene. The CDR3, as DNA: TGTGCCAGCAGCTCCTGGACAGGGGGCTCCGAGCAGTACTTC. It codes for CASSSWTGGSEQYF.

Notes on this clone: An end of the junction does not agree with germline; a read error may underlie this. The chain is built from TRBV7-9 and TRBJ2-5; no clear D gene. The CDR3 runs to 14 residues. CDR1 is SEHNR, CDR2 FQNEAQ, per germline (reference sequence). The CDR3 here is CSSSQQQSWETQYF. Here the CDR3 DNA reads TGTTCCAGCAGCCAGCAACAGTCGTGGGAGACCCAGTACTTC.

The rearrangement uses TRBV7-7 and TRBJ2-2; 11 positions match TRBD1. The CDR3 runs 15 residues. CDR1 is SSHAT, CDR2 FNYEAQ, per germline (reference sequence). V lost 6 bases to trimming and J lost 7 bases; unmatched junction nucleotides: 7. This CDR3 is CASSADRGPNGELFF. The CDR3 region has the DNA TGTGCCAGCAGTGCGGACAGGGGGCCGAACGGGGAGCTGTTTTTT.

A word on this clone: The DNA is left out, because the CDR3 cannot be placed on it with certainty; the CDR3 is given as TCRdb lists it. The chain is built from TRBV27 and TRBJ1-2; TRBD1 is the table's D call, not checked against the DNA. Germline values: CDR1 MNHEY, CDR2 SMNVEV (reference sequence). The CDR3 is made up of 15 amino acids, end residues included. CDR3 in amino acids: CASSSGQGWNYGYTF.

J is TRBJ2-1 and V is TRBV20-1; D is uncertain. The CDR3 length is 11 residues. Trimming removed 0 bases from V and 9 bases from J, with 6 bases in between. The germline CDR1 and CDR2 sequences are DFQATT and SNEGSKA (reference sequence). The CDR3 DNA reads as TGCAGTGCTAGAGATCACGGTGAGCAGTTCTTC. It is translated as CSARDHGEQFF.

The gene calls are TRBV27 and TRBJ1-2; 10 nucleotides match TRBD1. The CDR3 contains 21 residues. V trimming: 5 bases; J trimming: 3 bases; junction bases outside the gene matches: 24. Per germline, CDR1 MNHEY and CDR2 SMNVEV (reference sequence). In DNA, the CDR3 is TGTGCCAGCAGTGGTGGTGGAGTTGGAAAGGACAGGGGGAAAGGATACTATGGCTACACCTTC. It translates to CASSGGGVGKDRGKGYYGYTF.

This chain uses TRBV4-2 with TRBJ1-1; perhaps TRBD1 as D (5 bases). Germline-derived CDR1 and CDR2 are LGHNA and YNFKEQ. V was trimmed by 1 base and J by 1 base, leaving 7 bases between them. CDR3 length equals 14 residues. The CDR3 sequence is CASSQAGGNTEAFF. CDR3 sequence (DNA): TGTGCCAGCAGCCAAGCGGGGGGGAACACTGAAGCTTTCTTT.

This clone appeared a single time. This chain uses TRBV5-1 with TRBJ2-5; possibly TRBD1 for D (5 bases). Between the trimmed V and J ends, which lost 2 bases and 5 bases, there was a span of 13 bases. CDR3 length: 14 residues. Germline V gives CDR1 SGHRS, CDR2 YFSETQ. CDR3 nucleotides: TGCGCCAGCAGCTTAGGGGAAGGGCTTGAGACCCAGTACTTC. This encodes CASSLGEGLETQYF.

V usage is TRBV19 and J usage is TRBJ2-7; weak D call: TRBD2 (5 bases). CDR1 and CDR2 from the germline V gene are LNHDA and SQIVND (reference sequence). There are 14 residues in the CDR3. With 3 bases removed from V and 2 bases from J, the gap between germline ends came to 11 bases. CDR3 loop: CASSIGKSAYEQYF. As DNA, the CDR3 is TGTGCCAGTAGTATCGGGAAGTCCGCCTACGAGCAGTACTTC.

V is TRBV6-4 and J is TRBJ2-3, with D possibly matching TRBD1 (6 bases). Trimming took off 3 bases at V and 6 bases at J, with 7 bases between the two ends. Germline V lookup: CDR1 MRHNA, CDR2 SNTAGT. The CDR3 extends over 12 amino acids. Here the CDR3 reads CASSETGDTQYF. The CDR3 nucleotides read TGTGCCAGCAGTGAGACAGGTGATACGCAGTATTTT.

This sequence joins TRBV4-1 and TRBJ2-4; TRBD1 agrees at 7 bases. CDR1 and CDR2 from the germline V gene are MGHRA and YSYEKL. V lost 4 bases and J lost 8; bases outside the gene matches: 5. The CDR3 totals 13 residues. The CDR3 DNA sequence: TGCGCCAGCAGCCTAACAGGGGCGGACATTCAGTACTTC. Protein sequence: CASSLTGADIQYF.

In this sample, this clone turned up once. The V and J genes are TRBV28 and TRBJ2-7; 8 bases match TRBD1. The CDR3 is made up of 17 amino acids. The junction had 17 bases not matched to a gene; V was cut back by 10 bases and J by 0 bases. Germline V gene lookup returns CDR1 MDHEN and CDR2 SYDVKM. The CDR3 DNA follows: TGTGCCACGATCCGAAACCCGGGACAGGACTTCTCCTACGAGCAGTACGTC. Its protein product is CATIRNPGQDFSYEQYV.

With respect to this clone: Mismatch with germline at one junction end may stem from a read error. The chain employs TRBV5-1 and TRBJ2-1; D is unclear. The CDR3 is made up of 15 amino acids. Per germline, CDR1 SGHRS and CDR2 YFSETQ. The CDR3 is CASRLGSQAYNEQFF. DNA for the CDR3: TGCGCCAGCAGATTGGGGTCCCAGGCCTACAATGAGCAGTTCTTC.

The J gene is TRBJ2-5, the V gene TRBV5-1, with no clear D. The CDR3 has 14 amino acids. V dropped 3 bases and J dropped 2 bases, with 11 bases sitting between them. CDR1 and CDR2 (germline): SGHRS, YFSETQ. The DNA for the CDR3 is TGCGCCAGCAGCTCGTCACTACCGCAAGAGACCCAGTACTTC. Protein sequence: CASSSSLPQETQYF.

This chain connects TRBV10-3 to TRBJ2-5; 7 positions match TRBD1. This CDR3 has 12 residues. J gave up 3 bases and V 7 bases, and 2 bases lay outside the gene matches. Germline values: CDR1 ENHRY, CDR2 SYGVKD. The chain's CDR3 is CAIKGTEETQYF. CDR3 nucleotides: TGTGCCATCAAGGGGACAGAAGAGACCCAGTACTTC.

The gene calls are TRBV5-6 and TRBJ1-5; no reliable D call. The V gene lost 2 bases and the J gene lost 5 bases, with 8 bases spanning the gap. The CDR3 runs to 13 residues. Germline values: CDR1 SGHDT, CDR2 YYEEEE. The CDR3 coding sequence is TGTGCCAGCAGCTTTACAGCCGATCAGCCCCAGCATTTT. It specifies CASSFTADQPQHF.

The gene calls are TRBV27 and TRBJ2-7; TRBD2 agrees at 7 bases. The CDR3 is 14 amino acids. Germline lookup yields CDR1 MNHEY and CDR2 SMNVEV (reference sequence). With V trimmed by 8 bases and J by 0 bases, 7 bases remained unmatched. CDR3 nucleotides: TGTGCCAGCCGTCTTGGGACTACCTCCTACGAGCAGTACTTC. It yields the protein CASRLGTTSYEQYF.

The J gene is TRBJ2-7, the V gene TRBV18; D possibly corresponds to TRBD1 (8 bases). V was clipped by 3 bases and J by 5 bases, with 17 bases between them. The germline gives CDR1 KGHSH, CDR2 LQKENI. The CDR3 consists of 15 residues. CDR3 in DNA: TGTGCCAGCTCACCCAGCGGGACAGGTTCGCACGAGCAGTACGTC. Translating it yields CASSPSGTGSHEQYV.

The rearrangement uses TRBV7-9 and TRBJ2-1, with D possibly matching TRBD2 (5 bases). V was shortened by 8 bases and J by 6 bases, with 8 bases between the two germline ends. CDR3 length equals 11 residues. The germline V gene encodes CDR1 SEHNR and CDR2 FQNEAQ (reference sequence). The CDR3: CASSTTNEQFF. The DNA of the CDR3 is TGTGCCAGCTCGACTACCAATGAGCAGTTCTTC. The variable domain in full, with the rest retrieved from reference TRBV7-9 and TRBJ2-1, is DTGVSQNPRHKITKRGQNVTFRCDPISEHNRLYWYRQTLGQGPEFLTYFQNEAQLEKSRLLSDRFSAERPKGSFSTLEIQRTEQGDSAMYLCASSTTNEQFFGPGTRLTVL.

This chain uses TRBV2 with TRBJ2-7; a possible D gene is TRBD2 (7 bases). This CDR3 is 14 amino acids long. Germline CDR1 SNHLY, CDR2 FYNNEI. The V gene lost 3 bases and the J gene lost 0 bases, with 9 bases spanning the gap. CDR3 region: CASSDGGHSYEQYF. CDR3 DNA sequence: TGTGCCAGCAGTGACGGGGGGCACTCCTACGAGCAGTACTTC. The whole variable domain, remainder taken from reference TRBV2 and TRBJ2-7, is EPEVTQTPSHQVTQMGQEVILRCVPISNHLYFYWYRQILGQKVEFLVSFYNNEISEKSEIFDDQFSVERPDGSNFTLKIRSTKLEDSAMYFCASSDGGHSYEQYFGPGTRLTVT.